These 10 T cell receptor beta chains came from one sample sequenced in a study of tumor and adjacent non-tumor tissue in lung cancer. Three rounds of nested PCR, following a modified ARM-PCR protocol, produced the TCRbeta library. Each CDR3 protein is one row after TCRdb ran MiXCR on the multiplex PCR reads. The sample lists 70,000 to 90,000 distinct CDR3 sequences; 77% were seen once. No cell sorting was done before RNA was extracted from the tissue. The material sequenced was lung tumor tissue. Receptors were obtained from a woman between 45 and 60 years old with non-small cell lung cancer.

A word on this clonotype: In this CDR3 the conserved last residue, phenylalanine or tryptophan, is missing, so a read error is likely. The limits of the CDR3 on the DNA are not certain, so only TCRdb's listed CDR3 is given. This chain uses TRBV28 with TRBJ1-1. The CDR3 has 15 amino acids, counting both end residues. CDR1 is MDHEN and CDR2 is SYDVKM in the germline V gene. CDR3 region: CASSLSAGDGTEALV.

The sample holds one count of this clonotype. A much bigger clone sits one base away, suggesting this may be a read error. The CDR3 end shows no conserved phenylalanine or tryptophan, and so a read error is likely. J is TRBJ1-1 and V is TRBV29-1; maybe TRBD1 (5 bases). Germline CDR1 is SQVTM and CDR2 is ANQGSEA. The CDR3 is 14 residues long. CDR3 in amino acids: CGVVPPGGNTEAFL. For the CDR3, the DNA is TGCGGCGTTGTACCTCCCGGGGGTAACACTGAAGCTTTCCTT.

In regard to this clonotype: An end of the junction does not agree with germline; a read error may underlie this. This chain uses TRBV5-1 with TRBJ2-5; D not certain. Germline values: CDR1 SGHRS, CDR2 YFSETQ. The CDR3 covers 12 residues. The CDR3 is CACSLRKETQYF. CDR3 DNA: TGCGCCTGCAGCTTGAGAAAAGAGACCCAGTACTTC.

As regards this clonotype: Since a much larger clone is just one base distant, this may be a read error. The chain employs TRBV5-1 and TRBJ1-1; a possible D gene is TRBD1 (5 bases). This CDR3 spans 14 amino acids. Germline CDR1 and CDR2: SGHRS and YFSETQ. Trimming removed 2 bases at V and 4 bases at J, with 12 bases between. In DNA form, the CDR3 reads TGCGCCAGCAGCTTTGGGGCCATGAGCACTGAAGCTTTCTTT. This encodes CASSFGAMSTEAFF.

Details on this clonotype: A much larger clone is a single base away; this may be a read error. This chain connects TRBV5-1 to TRBJ2-7; D is uncertain. The germline V gene has CDR1 SGHRS and CDR2 YFSETQ. The CDR3 is 14 residues long. The CDR3 coding sequence is TGCACCAGCAGCTTGGCCGCGGCCACCTACGAGCAGTACTTC. Translation: CTSSLAAATYEQYF.

By frequency in the sample, this clonotype is medium-sized. The V gene is TRBV4-1, the J gene TRBJ2-1, with TRBD2 matching 7 bases. V dropped 3 bases and J dropped 6; count of bases not matched to a gene: 5. CDR3 length: 14 amino acids. Per the germline V gene, CDR1 is MGHRA and CDR2 is YSYEKL. The CDR3 sequence: CASSQPGLSNEQFF. The CDR3 coding sequence is TGCGCCAGCAGCCAGCCGGGACTAAGCAATGAGCAGTTCTTC.

In the case of this clonotype: A read error is possible here, since a much larger clone lies one base away. The chain has TRBV6-4 and TRBJ2-2, with D unclear. This CDR3 contains 12 residues. The germline CDR1 and CDR2 sequences are MRHNA and SNTAGT. This CDR3 is CDSSEVDGELFF. In nucleotides, the CDR3 is TGTGACAGCAGTGAAGTGGACGGGGAGCTGTTTTTT.

A note on this clonotype: One end of the junction does not line up with germline, which may come from a read error. V and J are TRBV10-3 and TRBJ2-1; TRBD1 agrees at 7 bases. CDR1 ENHRY and CDR2 SYGVKD come from the germline V gene. CDR3 length equals 14 residues. CDR3 sequence: CANSGQVQDNEQFF. The DNA for the CDR3 is TGTGCCAACAGTGGACAGGTCCAAGACAATGAGCAGTTCTTC.

As regards this clonotype: A read error may account for a junction end that differs from germline. The rearrangement joins TRBV10-1 to TRBJ2-7; a weak D match, TRBD2 (7 bases). The CDR3 runs 13 residues. Germline V gives CDR1 WNHNN, CDR2 SYGVQD (reference sequence). The CDR3 coding sequence is TGCGCCGGCAGTATAACAGGGAGGGACGAGCAGTACTTC. Its translation: CAGSITGRDEQYF.

Notes on this clonotype: An end of the junction differs from the germline gene, which may be a read error. V gene TRBV29-1 combines with J gene TRBJ2-3, with D perhaps TRBD1 (6 bases). Germline CDR1 reads SQVTM; CDR2 reads ANQGSEA. There are 12 residues in the CDR3. The CDR3 loop reads CSALTGSDMQYF. Written as DNA, the CDR3 is TGCAGTGCGCTAACAGGGTCAGATATGCAGTATTTT.